This TCR beta chain was found in a study of control samples from healthy donors and cancer patients. The CDR3 is 18 amino acids. Germline loops: CDR1 MNHNS, CDR2 SASEGT. As concerns this clone: At one end the junction does not follow the germline gene, possibly because of a read error.

Profiling relied on immunoSEQ multiplex PCR, and the TCRdb table lists in-frame clones only, not all of them. The table has 110,000 to 150,000 clones, approximately 92% seen once. The sequence was obtained from a man aged 30 to 39 in good health. This chain connects TRBV6-1 to TRBJ1-1, with D unclear. The sequencing sample was made of blood. CDR3 DNA: TGTGCCAGCAGAGAAGTGGGGAGCCGAAGGTTCATGAACACTGAAGCTTTCTTT. It is translated as CASREVGSRRFMNTEAFF.